This TCR beta chain is from a study of human T cells and chemical hapten exposure. Whole-study results and caveats: No change in TCRs above 1 in 1000 frequency was produced by DPC sensitization.

Time point given: pre-sensitization, week 0. Treatment here: therapeutic diphenylcyclopropenone sensitization with weekly scalp DPC. Notes on this clonotype: The antigen is unknown.

TCRdb redid the calling of the RACE reads with MiXCR, one entry per CDR3 protein. The data hold around 300,000 distinct CDR3 sequences, with 7.7% observed a single time. Germline CDR1 and CDR2: KGHDR and SFDVKD. This CDR3 comprises 15 residues. J gave up 5 bases and V 3 bases, and 6 bases lay outside the gene matches. The chain recombines TRBV24-1 with TRBJ2-3, with 8 bases identical to TRBD2. The sequence derives from a man aged 18 to 30 with alopecia areata. Some clones in this sample may be carry-over from other donors' samples. The sample was whole blood, taken in connection with sensitization to the hapten diphenylcyclopropenone (DPC). CDR3: CATSDARRGGDTQYF. The DNA of the CDR3 is TGTGCCACCAGTGATGCCCGACGGGGGGGAGATACGCAGTATTTT.